Presented here are 21 T cell receptor beta chains from one specimen sequenced in a study of cytomegalovirus exposure and HLA in healthy donors. The PCR had 60 Vbeta and 13 Jbeta primers. The data were produced by immunoSEQ multiplex PCR, yet TCRdb's version contains in-frame clones alone and is incomplete. This sample yields some 130,000 clones, of which 55% to 75% are seen a single time; approximately 4% belongs to the top ten. The source material was PBMCs. The receptor set was obtained from a middle-aged man in good health and CMV-seropositive.

The chain is built from TRBV7-6 and TRBJ1-5; possible D gene TRBD1, 5 bases. This CDR3 comprises 16 residues. V was pared by 5 bases and J by 0 bases, with 14 bases between. The V gene's germline CDR1 is SGHVS and CDR2 FNYEAQ. The CDR3 is CASSPGTADSNQPQHF. The CDR3 coding sequence is TGTGCCAGCAGCCCCGGGACTGCGGATAGCAATCAGCCCCAGCATTTT.

This chain joins TRBV5-4 and TRBJ1-2, with a possible D match to TRBD1 (6 bases). The V and J ends lost 1 base and 4 bases respectively, with 11 bases between them. CDR3 length equals 14 residues. Looked up from germline, CDR1 is SGHNT and CDR2 is YYREEE (reference sequence). DNA for the CDR3: TGTGCCAGCAGCTTGCCCCAGACAGGCTATGGCTACACCTTC. Residues: CASSLPQTGYGYTF.

The V gene is TRBV4-1, the J gene TRBJ1-1, with 7 nucleotides matching TRBD1. Germline assignment: CDR1 MGHRA and CDR2 YSYEKL. This CDR3 has 15 residues. The trim removed 2 bases at V and 5 bases at J, leaving 8 bases unmatched. The CDR3 reads CASSQLQGIGTEAFF. The CDR3 DNA reads as TGCGCCAGCAGCCAATTACAGGGGATAGGAACTGAAGCTTTCTTT.

This chain connects TRBV7-2 to TRBJ2-4, with 8 bases that match TRBD2. V trimming: 5 bases; J trimming: 3 bases; junction bases outside the gene matches: 12. The CDR3 runs 17 residues. Germline V gene sequence: CDR1 SGHTA, CDR2 FQGNSA. CDR3 loop: CASSPRGSGMSKNIQYF. The CDR3 coding sequence is TGTGCCAGCAGCCCTAGAGGTAGCGGGATGAGCAAAAACATTCAGTACTTC.

The genes are TRBV5-4 and TRBJ2-7; the match to TRBD2 covers 10 bases. Germline CDR1 is SGHNT and CDR2 is YYREEE (reference sequence). The CDR3 is 15 amino acids. V shed 4 bases and J 2 bases; nucleotides not matched to a gene: 6. The CDR3 region is CASSSSGRMPYEQYF. CDR3 bases: TGTGCCAGCAGCAGTAGCGGGAGGATGCCCTACGAGCAGTACTTC.

The rearrangement links TRBV2 to TRBJ1-2, with 10 bases lining up with TRBD1. From germline, CDR1 is SNHLY and CDR2 FYNNEI. Trimming removed 3 bases from V and 2 bases from J; junction bases left unmatched: 3. CDR3 length: 15 amino acids. The CDR3 nucleotides read TGTGCCAGCAGTGAGGGACAGGGGAAGAACTATGGCTACACCTTC. Protein sequence: CASSEGQGKNYGYTF.

In the case of this clone: Other DNA sequences of this sample code for an identical CDR3. This rearrangement joins TRBV2 to TRBJ1-1, with 10 bases fitting TRBD1. This CDR3 is 14 amino acids long. J gave up 5 bases and V 5 bases, and 5 bases lay outside the gene matches. Germline values: CDR1 SNHLY, CDR2 FYNNEI. CDR3 bases: TGTGCCAGCAGTTTAGACAGGGGGCTTACTGAAGCTTTCTTT. This codes for CASSLDRGLTEAFF.

The J gene is TRBJ1-1, the V gene TRBV5-6, with TRBD1 as a possible D gene (5 bases). The CDR3 covers 13 residues. The V gene lost 5 bases and the J gene lost 4 bases, with 12 bases spanning the gap. Germline CDR1 is SGHDT and CDR2 is YYEEEE. In nucleotides, the CDR3 is TGTGCCAGCAGGGGGCAGGGCAGCACTGAAGCTTTCTTT. The encoded protein is CASRGQGSTEAFF.

This clone ranks as medium-sized (0.01 to 0.1%). CDR3 coding DNA: TGCGCCAGCAGCCAAGGCTACGGGGTCCTGAACACTGAAGCTTTCTTT. Translating it yields CASSQGYGVLNTEAFF. The chain is built from TRBV4-3 and TRBJ1-1; D is uncertain. This CDR3 has 16 amino acids. Germline loops: CDR1 LGHNA, CDR2 YSLEER. Between the trimmed V and J ends, which lost 1 base and 0 bases, there was a span of 12 bases.

This chain joins TRBV11-3 and TRBJ2-3, with TRBD2 matching over 8 bases. The CDR3 is 17 amino acids. The germline V gene encodes CDR1 SGHNT and CDR2 YENEEA. Losses at the gene ends were 2 bases for V and 5 bases for J; bases not matched to a gene: 12. The CDR3 DNA sequence: TGTGCCAGCAGCTTATTGAGTCGGGAGGGCCTCATAGATACGCAGTATTTT. Translation: CASSLLSREGLIDTQYF.

This chain links TRBV18 with TRBJ1-4; D call uncertain. Between the trimmed V and J ends, which lost 5 bases and 5 bases, there was a span of 12 bases. The CDR3 is 14 amino acids. Germline V lookup: CDR1 KGHSH, CDR2 LQKENI. The CDR3 region is CASSNMGSNEKLFF. CDR3 sequence (DNA): TGTGCCAGCTCAAACATGGGCTCGAATGAAAAACTGTTTTTT.

In the case of this clone: It may be a read error: a sequence one base away is much more abundant. In the same sample, other DNA sequences code for this CDR3. This chain uses TRBV5-6 with TRBJ1-2; 7 positions match TRBD1. Per the germline V gene, CDR1 is SGHDT and CDR2 is YYEEEE. The CDR3 is made up of 15 amino acids. The CDR3 bases are TGCGCCAGCAGCCCAACGACAGGGACAGTTGATGGCTACACCTTC. This translates into CASSPTTGTVDGYTF.

The chain combines TRBV5-4 with TRBJ2-3, with TRBD2 matching 8 bases. V lost 4 bases, J lost 2 bases, and 6 bases stayed unmatched. Per the germline V gene, CDR1 is SGHNT and CDR2 is YYREEE (reference sequence). The CDR3 loop spans 15 amino acids. CDR3 sequence: CASSTSAGATDTQYF. As DNA, the CDR3 is TGTGCCAGCAGCACCTCAGCGGGGGCCACAGATACGCAGTATTTT.

This clone has a handful of counts. This sequence joins TRBV11-1 and TRBJ1-1; maybe TRBD1 (5 bases). Trimming removed 5 bases at V and 5 bases at J, with 18 bases between. This CDR3 has 15 amino acids. In germline, CDR1 is SGHAT, CDR2 FQDESV (reference sequence). In DNA, the CDR3 is TGTGCCAGCAGCCCAATCGGCGGGGCAAGGACTGAAGCTTTCTTT. Amino acid sequence: CASSPIGGARTEAFF.

The chain combines TRBV5-1 with TRBJ2-2; 7 bases agree with TRBD1. Losses at the gene ends were 5 bases for V and 2 bases for J; bases not matched to a gene: 6. CDR3 size: 15 residues. Germline loops: CDR1 SGHRS, CDR2 YFSETQ. CDR3 in amino acids: CASSYRDSNTGELFF. CDR3 nucleotides: TGCGCCAGCAGTTACCGGGACAGCAACACCGGGGAGCTGTTTTTT.

The rearrangement uses TRBV5-6 and TRBJ1-5; possible D gene TRBD1, 5 bases. Germline CDR1 reads SGHDT; CDR2 reads YYEEEE. V lost 0 bases to trimming and J lost 6 bases, with 13 bases between them. This CDR3 contains 15 residues. For the CDR3, the DNA is TGTGCCAGCAGCTTGGCAGGCAGGGAAAGTCAGCCCCAGCATTTT. Amino acids: CASSLAGRESQPQHF. Using reference TRBV5-6 and TRBJ1-5 for the parts outside the CDR3, the full variable domain is DAGVTQSPTHLIKTRGQQVTLRCSPKSGHDTVSWYQQALGQGPQFIFQYYEEEERQRGNFPDRFSGHQFPNYSSELNVNALLLGDSALYLCASSLAGRESQPQHFGDGTRLSIL.

The rearrangement joins TRBV19 to TRBJ1-5; weak D call: TRBD1 (5 bases). CDR1 and CDR2 (germline): LNHDA, SQIVND (reference sequence). Trimming removed 6 bases at V and 0 bases at J, with 12 bases between. This CDR3 is built from 15 residues. The CDR3 protein is CASRGLQYSNQPQHF. In DNA, the CDR3 is TGTGCCAGTAGGGGACTCCAATATAGCAATCAGCCCCAGCATTTT.

V usage is TRBV29-1 and J usage is TRBJ1-1; weak D call: TRBD1 (5 bases). The V gene lost 4 bases and the J gene lost 2 bases, with 11 bases spanning the gap. CDR1 is SQVTM, CDR2 ANQGSEA, per germline. CDR3 size: 13 residues. The CDR3 bases are TGCAGCGTTGGGGGGGTCGGTAACACTGAAGCTTTCTTT. Its protein product is CSVGGVGNTEAFF.

V and J are TRBV19 and TRBJ1-4; D ambiguous. Trimming stripped 3 bases from V and 8 bases from J, with 10 bases between. The CDR3 length is 13 residues. The germline V gene has CDR1 LNHDA and CDR2 SQIVND (reference sequence). CDR3 loop: CASSIPSGEKLFF. The CDR3 bases are TGTGCCAGTAGTATCCCCTCGGGGGAAAAACTGTTTTTT.

This clone was seen more than once but under ten times. This chain joins TRBV5-1 and TRBJ1-1; possible D gene TRBD1, 5 bases. V was cut by 0 bases and J by 11 bases, with 20 bases left in between. Germline CDR1 SGHRS, CDR2 YFSETQ. The CDR3 spans 15 residues. In DNA, the CDR3 is TGCGCCAGCAGCTTGGCCAGTGGCACAGGACAAGGGGCTTTCTTT. Translating it yields CASSLASGTGQGAFF.

The rearrangement links TRBV28 to TRBJ1-1; unclear D gene. The V gene lost 8 bases and the J gene lost 0 bases, with 7 bases spanning the gap. This CDR3 is built from 12 residues. Germline values: CDR1 MDHEN, CDR2 SYDVKM. The CDR3 here is CASSQVNTEAFF. CDR3 nucleotides: TGTGCCAGCTCCCAGGTGAACACTGAAGCTTTCTTT.